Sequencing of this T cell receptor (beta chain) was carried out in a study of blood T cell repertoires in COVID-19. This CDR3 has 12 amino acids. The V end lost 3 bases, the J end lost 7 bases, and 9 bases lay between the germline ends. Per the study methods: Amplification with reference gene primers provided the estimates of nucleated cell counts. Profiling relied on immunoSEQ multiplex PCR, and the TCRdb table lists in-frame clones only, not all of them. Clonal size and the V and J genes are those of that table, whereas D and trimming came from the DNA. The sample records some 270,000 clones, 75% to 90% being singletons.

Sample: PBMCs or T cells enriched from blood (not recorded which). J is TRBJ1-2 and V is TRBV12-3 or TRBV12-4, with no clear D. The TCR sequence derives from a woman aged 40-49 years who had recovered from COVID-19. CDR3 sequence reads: CASSFNRGGYTF. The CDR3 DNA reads TGTGCCAGCAGTTTCAACCGCGGTGGCTACACCTTC.